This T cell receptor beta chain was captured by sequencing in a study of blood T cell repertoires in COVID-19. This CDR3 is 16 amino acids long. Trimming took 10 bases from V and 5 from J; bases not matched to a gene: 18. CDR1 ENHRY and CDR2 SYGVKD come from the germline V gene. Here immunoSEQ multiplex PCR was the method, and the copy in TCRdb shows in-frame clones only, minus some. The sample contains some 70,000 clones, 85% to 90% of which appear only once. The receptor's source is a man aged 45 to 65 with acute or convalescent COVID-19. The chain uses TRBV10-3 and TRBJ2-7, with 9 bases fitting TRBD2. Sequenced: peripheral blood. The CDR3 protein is CATSNPNAGGGNEQYV. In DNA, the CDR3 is TGTGCCACTTCTAACCCCAATGCGGGAGGGGGAAACGAGCAGTACGTC.